Presented here are 3 T cell receptor beta chains from one specimen sequenced in a study of blood T cell repertoires in COVID-19. Generated by immunoSEQ multiplex PCR, the TCRdb table keeps only in-frame clones and is missing some. The table has approximately 280,000 clones, roughly four fifths seen once. Sequencing was performed on PBMCs or T cells enriched from blood (not recorded which). These receptors came from a man aged 40-50 years who had been exposed to COVID-19.

In the case of this clone: Other DNA sequences of this sample code for an identical CDR3. V usage is TRBV30 and J usage is TRBJ1-1; D unclear. Per germline, CDR1 GTSNPN and CDR2 SVGIG (reference sequence). The CDR3 contains 11 residues. V dropped 5 bases and J dropped 1 base, with 5 bases sitting between them. Here the CDR3 DNA reads TGTGCCTGGGCAAAGAACACTGAAGCTTTCTTT. Protein: CAWAKNTEAFF.

The rearrangement joins TRBV19 to TRBJ2-1, with 8 bases fitting TRBD1. The V and J ends lost 5 bases and 7 bases, in that order; junction bases with no gene match: 10. The CDR3 extends over 15 amino acids. The germline CDR1 and CDR2 sequences are LNHDA and SQIVND (reference sequence). CDR3 residues: CASSVARGLKNEQFF. DNA of the CDR3: TGTGCCAGTAGTGTCGCCAGGGGGCTAAAGAATGAGCAGTTCTTC.

The V gene is TRBV18, the J gene TRBJ2-1; tentatively, D is TRBD2 (6 bases). The V end lost 5 bases, the J end lost 14 bases, and 13 bases lay between the germline ends. The germline V gene has CDR1 KGHSH and CDR2 LQKENI. The CDR3 is made up of 11 amino acids. CDR3 bases: TGTGCCAGCTCAATCGGGACTGGGGAGTTCTTC. Encoded protein: CASSIGTGEFF. The full variable domain, in which reference TRBV18 and TRBJ2-1 provide the parts outside the CDR3, is NAGVMQNPRHLVRRRGQEARLRCSPMKGHSHVYWYRQLPEEGLKFMVYLQKENIIDESGMPKERFSAEFPKEGPSILRIQQVVRGDSAAYFCASSIGTGEFFGPGTRLTVL.